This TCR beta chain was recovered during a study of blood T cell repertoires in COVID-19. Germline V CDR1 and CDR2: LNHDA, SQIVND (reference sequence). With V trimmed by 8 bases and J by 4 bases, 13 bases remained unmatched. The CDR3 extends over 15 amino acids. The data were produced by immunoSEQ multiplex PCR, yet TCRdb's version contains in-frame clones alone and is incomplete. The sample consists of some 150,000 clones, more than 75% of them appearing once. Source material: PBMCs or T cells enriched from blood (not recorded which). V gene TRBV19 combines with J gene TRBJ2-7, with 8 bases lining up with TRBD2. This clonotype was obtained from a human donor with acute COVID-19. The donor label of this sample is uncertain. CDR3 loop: CASGSTSGGAYEQYF. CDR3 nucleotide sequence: TGTGCCAGTGGATCAACTAGCGGTGGGGCGTACGAGCAGTACTTC.